This T cell receptor (beta chain) is drawn from a study of cytomegalovirus exposure and HLA in healthy donors. Study-wide background: Within an early data release were about 85 million unique TCRs drawn from HLA-typed donors. Within the Caucasian-associated ancestry cluster were around four fifths of the approximately 400 genotyped donors. Study-wide results and caveats: Reported results showed that the classifier diagnosed cytomegalovirus status with high specificity and sensitivity. Across all donors, roughly uniform sequencing depth was an assumption of the presence/absence analyses.

The PCR contained 60 Vbeta and 13 Jbeta primers. The table came from immunoSEQ multiplex PCR; TCRdb's copy has only in-frame clones and leaves some out. The sample shows some 110,000 clones, 75% to 90% of them seen only once. Concerning this clone: Its antigen is undetermined.

The specimen sequenced was PBMCs. The receptor comes from a man in his thirties or forties in good health and CMV-seropositive.

The CDR3 reads CASSFSSGGLNEQFF. The CDR3 DNA reads as TGTGCCAGCAGCTTTTCTAGCGGGGGGTTGAATGAGCAGTTCTTC. The J gene is TRBJ2-1, the V gene TRBV5-6; 11 bases line up with TRBD2. The CDR3 covers 15 residues. Germline values: CDR1 SGHDT, CDR2 YYEEEE. Trimming took 2 bases from V and 7 from J; bases not matched to a gene: 5.